This TCR beta chain was documented in a study of T cells after posttransplantation cyclophosphamide. Profiled with immunoSEQ multiplex PCR; TCRdb holds only in-frame clones, not every one. The sample lists roughly 16,000 clones, more than 75% occurring once. The trim removed 5 bases at V and 0 bases at J, leaving 6 bases unmatched. The CDR3 runs 14 residues. Germline V gene sequence: CDR1 SQVTM, CDR2 ANQGSEA. Methotrexate plus calcineurin inhibitor accompanied controls' myeloablative marrow transplants; sampling was 1 year later. General study points: TRB clonality was highly associated with recipient CMV seropositivity and reactivation.

As regards this clone: Antigen specificity is unknown.

The TCR originated in a male patient in his fifties or sixties who received an allogeneic stem cell transplant from an unrelated donor, was CMV-positive, and had chronic GVHD only. Some T cells may originate from the graft donor. This chain joins TRBV29-1 and TRBJ1-1; 7 bases align to TRBD1. This sample comprised PBMCs, obtained after an allogeneic stem cell transplant with a calcineurin inhibitor and methotrexate. The CDR3: CSVIGRGMNTEAFF. CDR3 sequence (DNA): TGCAGCGTTATCGGCAGGGGGATGAACACTGAAGCTTTCTTT.